This T cell receptor beta chain is from a study of vaccination and CD4 T cells after COVID-19. Overall study findings and caveats: Recorded median SARS-CoV-2-reactive clonotype numbers increased from about 20 to 38 without reaching significance.

Germline V gene lookup returns CDR1 DFQATT and CDR2 SNEGSKA (reference sequence). The V segment lost 6 bases and the J segment 5 bases; nucleotides outside the gene matches: 5. This CDR3 has 13 amino acids. As regards this clonotype: Its antigen is still unknown.

The Oncomine TCR Beta short-read assay was applied to DNA of cultured CD4+ T cells. Genomic DNA was isolated from CD4+ T cells that had been cultured. MiXCR, applied by TCRdb to the PCR reads, yields one record per CDR3 protein. The sample yields roughly 7,000 distinct CDR3 sequences, about 70% seen once. The treatment was: approximately nine-day PBMC culture with coronavirus spike peptide pools or control peptides (ViraFEST assay). One should note that the unexposed donor's CD4+ T cells were collected before the COVID-19 pandemic (2011-2018). Peptide pool stimulation in ViraFEST expanded antigen-specific T cells, whose TCRs were then sequenced. The probes, which were SARS-CoV-2 S/N and four cold-coronavirus spikes, were applied to unexposed-donor CD4+ T cells, cells permitting.

Sequenced material: CD4+ T cells from blood, cultured in vitro. The clonotype originates from a human donor in good health. The chain joins TRBV20-1 to TRBJ1-5; 9 bases match TRBD1. This CDR3 reads CSAGTGSHQPQHF. The CDR3 DNA reads TGCAGTGCGGGGACAGGGAGTCATCAGCCCCAGCATTTT.